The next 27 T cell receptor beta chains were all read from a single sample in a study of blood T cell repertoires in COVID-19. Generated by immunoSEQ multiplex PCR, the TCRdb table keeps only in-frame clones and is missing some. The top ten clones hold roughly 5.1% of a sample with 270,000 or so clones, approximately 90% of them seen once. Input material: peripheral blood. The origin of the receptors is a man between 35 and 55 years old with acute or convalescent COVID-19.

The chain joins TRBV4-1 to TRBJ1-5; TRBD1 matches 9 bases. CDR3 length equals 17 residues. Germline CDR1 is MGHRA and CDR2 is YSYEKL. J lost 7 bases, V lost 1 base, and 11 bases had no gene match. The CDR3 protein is CASSQGGQGPTVQPQHF. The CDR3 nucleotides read TGCGCCAGCAGCCAAGGCGGACAGGGGCCGACGGTACAGCCCCAGCATTTT.

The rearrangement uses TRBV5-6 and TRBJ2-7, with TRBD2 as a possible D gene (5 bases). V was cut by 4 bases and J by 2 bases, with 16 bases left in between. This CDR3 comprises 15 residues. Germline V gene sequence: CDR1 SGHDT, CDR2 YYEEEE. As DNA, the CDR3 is TGTGCCAGCAGCCGGCAAACGGACTGGCCCTACGAGCAGTACTTC. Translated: CASSRQTDWPYEQYF.

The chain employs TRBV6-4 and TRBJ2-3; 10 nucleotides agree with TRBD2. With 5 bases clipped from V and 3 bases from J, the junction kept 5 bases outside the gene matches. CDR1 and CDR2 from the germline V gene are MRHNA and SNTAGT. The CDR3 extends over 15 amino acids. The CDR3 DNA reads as TGTGCCAGCAGTCCGAGCGGGGGGGCAACAGATACGCAGTATTTT. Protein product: CASSPSGGATDTQYF.

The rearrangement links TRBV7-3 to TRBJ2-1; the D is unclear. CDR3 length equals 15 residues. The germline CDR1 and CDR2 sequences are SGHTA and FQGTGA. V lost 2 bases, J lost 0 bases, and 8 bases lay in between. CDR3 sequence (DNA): TGTGCCAGCAGCTTAGACGGGTACTCCTACAATGAGCAGTTCTTC. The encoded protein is CASSLDGYSYNEQFF. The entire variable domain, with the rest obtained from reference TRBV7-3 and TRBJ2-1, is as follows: GAGVSQTPSNKVTEKGKYVELRCDPISGHTALYWYRQSLGQGPEFLIYFQGTGAADDSGLPNDRFFAVRPEGSVSTLKIQRTERGDSAVYLCASSLDGYSYNEQFFGPGTRLTVL.

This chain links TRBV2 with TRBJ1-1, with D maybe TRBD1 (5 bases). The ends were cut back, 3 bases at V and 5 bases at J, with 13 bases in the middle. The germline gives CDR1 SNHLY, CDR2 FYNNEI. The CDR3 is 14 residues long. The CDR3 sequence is CASSEGGDRTEAFF. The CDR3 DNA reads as TGTGCCAGCAGTGAGGGGGGGGATAGGACTGAAGCTTTCTTT. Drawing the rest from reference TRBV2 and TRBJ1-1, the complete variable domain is EPEVTQTPSHQVTQMGQEVILRCVPISNHLYFYWYRQILGQKVEFLVSFYNNEISEKSEIFDDQFSVERPDGSNFTLKIRSTKLEDSAMYFCASSEGGDRTEAFFGQGTRLTVV.

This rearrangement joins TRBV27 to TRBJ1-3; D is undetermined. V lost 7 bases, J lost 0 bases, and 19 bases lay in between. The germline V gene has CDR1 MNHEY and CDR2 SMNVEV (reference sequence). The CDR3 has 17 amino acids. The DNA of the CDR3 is TGTGCCAGCATCCCCCCCGGTGAGCTCGACTCTGGAAACACCATATATTTT. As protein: CASIPPGELDSGNTIYF.

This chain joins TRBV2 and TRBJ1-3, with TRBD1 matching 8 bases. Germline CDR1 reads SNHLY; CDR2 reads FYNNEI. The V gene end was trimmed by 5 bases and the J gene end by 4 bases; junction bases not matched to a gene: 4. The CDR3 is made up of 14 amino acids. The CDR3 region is CASSSTGVGNTIYF. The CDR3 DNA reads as TGTGCCAGCAGTTCGACAGGGGTGGGAAACACCATATATTTT.

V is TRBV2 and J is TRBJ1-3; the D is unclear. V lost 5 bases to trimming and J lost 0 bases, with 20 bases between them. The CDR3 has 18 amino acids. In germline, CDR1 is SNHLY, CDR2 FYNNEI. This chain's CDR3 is CASSRVGGLLSSGNTIYF. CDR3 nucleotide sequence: TGTGCCAGCAGTAGGGTCGGAGGACTCCTCTCCTCTGGAAACACCATATATTTT.

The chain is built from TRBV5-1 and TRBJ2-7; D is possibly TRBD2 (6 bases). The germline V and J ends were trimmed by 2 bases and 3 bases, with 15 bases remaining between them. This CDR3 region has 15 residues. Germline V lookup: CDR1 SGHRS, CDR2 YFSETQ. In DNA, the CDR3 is TGCGCCAGCAGCTTAGGGACTGACGCACTCTACGAGCAGTACTTC. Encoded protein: CASSLGTDALYEQYF.

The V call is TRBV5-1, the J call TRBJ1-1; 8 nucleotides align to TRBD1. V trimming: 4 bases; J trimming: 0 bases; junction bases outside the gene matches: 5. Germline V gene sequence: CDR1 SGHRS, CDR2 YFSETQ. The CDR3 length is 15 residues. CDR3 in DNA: TGCGCCAGCAGCCAGGGGGCCACCATGAACACTGAAGCTTTCTTT. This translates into CASSQGATMNTEAFF. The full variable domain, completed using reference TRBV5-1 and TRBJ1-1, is KAGVTQTPRYLIKTRGQQVTLSCSPISGHRSVSWYQQTPGQGLQFLFEYFSETQRNKGNFPGRFSGRQFSNSRSEMNVSTLELGDSALYLCASSQGATMNTEAFFGQGTRLTVV.

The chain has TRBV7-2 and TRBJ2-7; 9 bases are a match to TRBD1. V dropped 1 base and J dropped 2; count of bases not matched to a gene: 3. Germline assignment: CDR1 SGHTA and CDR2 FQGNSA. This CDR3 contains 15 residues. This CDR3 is CASSLGQGVTYEQYF. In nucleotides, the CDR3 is TGTGCCAGCAGCTTAGGACAGGGGGTGACCTACGAGCAGTACTTC. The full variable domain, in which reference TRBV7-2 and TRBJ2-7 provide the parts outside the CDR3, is GAGVSQSPSNKVTEKGKDVELRCDPISGHTALYWYRQSLGQGLEFLIYFQGNSAPDKSGLPSDRFSAERTGGSVSTLTIQRTQQEDSAVYLCASSLGQGVTYEQYFGPGTRLTVT.

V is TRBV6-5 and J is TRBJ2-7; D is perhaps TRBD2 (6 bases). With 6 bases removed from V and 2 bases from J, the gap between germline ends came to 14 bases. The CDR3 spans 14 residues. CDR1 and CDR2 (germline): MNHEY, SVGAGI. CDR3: CASRTRDGTYEQYF. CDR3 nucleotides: TGTGCCAGCAGGACGCGGGACGGCACCTACGAGCAGTACTTC.

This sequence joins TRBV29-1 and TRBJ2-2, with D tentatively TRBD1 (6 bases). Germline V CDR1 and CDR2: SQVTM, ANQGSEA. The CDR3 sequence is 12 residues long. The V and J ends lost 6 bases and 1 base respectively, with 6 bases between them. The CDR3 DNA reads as TGCAGCGTGGACAGGAACACCGGGGAGCTGTTTTTT. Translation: CSVDRNTGELFF.

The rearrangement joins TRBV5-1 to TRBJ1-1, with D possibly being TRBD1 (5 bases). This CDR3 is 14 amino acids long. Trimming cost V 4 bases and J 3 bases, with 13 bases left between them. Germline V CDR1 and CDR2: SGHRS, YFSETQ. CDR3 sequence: CASSRRDGDTEAFF. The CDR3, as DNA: TGCGCCAGCAGCCGGAGGGACGGAGACACTGAAGCTTTCTTT.

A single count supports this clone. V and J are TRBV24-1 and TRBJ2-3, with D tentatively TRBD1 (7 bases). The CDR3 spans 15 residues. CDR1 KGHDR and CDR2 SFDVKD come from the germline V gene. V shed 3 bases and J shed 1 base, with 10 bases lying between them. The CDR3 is CATSDIRGGTDTQYF. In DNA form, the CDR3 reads TGTGCCACCAGTGATATCAGGGGGGGCACAGATACGCAGTATTTT.

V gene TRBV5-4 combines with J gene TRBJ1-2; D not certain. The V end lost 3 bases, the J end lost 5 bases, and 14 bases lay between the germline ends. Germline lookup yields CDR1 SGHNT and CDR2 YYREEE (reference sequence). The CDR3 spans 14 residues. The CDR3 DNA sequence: TGTGCCAGCAGCTCCGGGTCGAGAGGGTATGGCTACACCTTC. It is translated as CASSSGSRGYGYTF.

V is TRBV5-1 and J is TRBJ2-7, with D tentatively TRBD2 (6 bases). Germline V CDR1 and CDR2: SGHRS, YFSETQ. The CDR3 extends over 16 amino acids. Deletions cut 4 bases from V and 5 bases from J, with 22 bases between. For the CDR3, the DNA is TGCGCCAGCAGCCGGTCCTGGGAGGACTATCGAAACGAGCAGTACTTC. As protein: CASSRSWEDYRNEQYF.

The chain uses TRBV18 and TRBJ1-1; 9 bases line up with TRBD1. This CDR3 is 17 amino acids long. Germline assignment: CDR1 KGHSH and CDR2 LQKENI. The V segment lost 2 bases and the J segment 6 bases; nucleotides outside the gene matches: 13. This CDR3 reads CASSPFGQGQQPPEAFF. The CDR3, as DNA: TGTGCCAGCTCACCATTCGGACAGGGGCAGCAGCCCCCTGAAGCTTTCTTT.

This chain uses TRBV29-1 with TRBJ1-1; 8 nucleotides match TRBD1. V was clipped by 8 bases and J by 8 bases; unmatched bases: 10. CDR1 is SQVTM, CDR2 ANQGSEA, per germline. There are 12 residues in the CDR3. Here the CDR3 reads CSHQGQGLEAFF. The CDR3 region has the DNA TGCAGCCATCAAGGACAGGGACTAGAAGCTTTCTTT.

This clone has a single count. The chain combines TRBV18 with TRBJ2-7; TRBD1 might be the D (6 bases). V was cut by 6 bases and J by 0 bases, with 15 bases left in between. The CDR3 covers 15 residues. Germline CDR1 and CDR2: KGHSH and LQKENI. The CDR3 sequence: CASSQQGGTSYEQYF. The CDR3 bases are TGTGCCAGCTCCCAACAGGGTGGAACCTCCTACGAGCAGTACTTC.

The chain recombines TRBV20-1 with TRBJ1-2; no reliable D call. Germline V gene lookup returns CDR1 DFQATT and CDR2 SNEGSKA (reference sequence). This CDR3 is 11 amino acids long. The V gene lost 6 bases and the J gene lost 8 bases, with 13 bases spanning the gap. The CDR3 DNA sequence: TGCAGTGCCGCCCGAGGGCACGGCTACACCTTC. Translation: CSAARGHGYTF.

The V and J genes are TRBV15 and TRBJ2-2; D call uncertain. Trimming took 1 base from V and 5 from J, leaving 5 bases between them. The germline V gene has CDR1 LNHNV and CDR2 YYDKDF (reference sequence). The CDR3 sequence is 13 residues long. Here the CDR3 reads CATSRGRTGELFF. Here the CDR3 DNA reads TGTGCCACCAGCAGAGGTCGGACCGGGGAGCTGTTTTTT.

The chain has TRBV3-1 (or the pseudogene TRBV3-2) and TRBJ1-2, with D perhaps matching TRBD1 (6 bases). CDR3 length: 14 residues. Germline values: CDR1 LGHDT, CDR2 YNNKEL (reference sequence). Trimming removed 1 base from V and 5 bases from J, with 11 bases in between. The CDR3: CASSQVQGGYGYTF. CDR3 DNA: TGTGCCAGCAGCCAAGTACAGGGCGGTTATGGCTACACCTTC.

The DNA for the CDR3 is TGTGCCAGCAGCTTTTTATCAGGGGACCATTCACCCCTCCACTTT. The encoded protein is CASSFLSGDHSPLHF. The rearrangement joins TRBV7-8 to TRBJ1-6; a weak D match, TRBD1 (6 bases). Germline V gene data show CDR1 as SGHVS and CDR2 as FQNEAQ. The CDR3 consists of 15 residues. V lost 3 bases, J lost 8 bases, and 14 bases lay in between. The whole variable domain, remainder taken from reference TRBV7-8 and TRBJ1-6, is GAGVSQSPRYKVAKRGQDVALRCDPISGHVSLFWYQQALGQGPEFLTYFQNEAQLDKSGLPSDRFFAERPEGSVSTLKIQRTQQEDSAVYLCASSFLSGDHSPLHFGNGTRLTVT.

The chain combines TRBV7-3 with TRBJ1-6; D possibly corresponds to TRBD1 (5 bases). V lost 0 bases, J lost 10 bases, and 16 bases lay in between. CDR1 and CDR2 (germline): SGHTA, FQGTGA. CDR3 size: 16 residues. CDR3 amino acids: CASSLTGGLSRSPLHF. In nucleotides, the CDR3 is TGTGCCAGCAGCTTAACGGGGGGGTTGTCGAGGTCACCCCTCCACTTT.

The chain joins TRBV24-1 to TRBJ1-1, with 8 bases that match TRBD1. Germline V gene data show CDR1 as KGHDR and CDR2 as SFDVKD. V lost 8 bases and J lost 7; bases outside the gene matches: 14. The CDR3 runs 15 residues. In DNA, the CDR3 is TGTGCCACCAAGGAGGGGGGAGCCGGGACAGGTGAAGCTTTCTTT. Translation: CATKEGGAGTGEAFF.

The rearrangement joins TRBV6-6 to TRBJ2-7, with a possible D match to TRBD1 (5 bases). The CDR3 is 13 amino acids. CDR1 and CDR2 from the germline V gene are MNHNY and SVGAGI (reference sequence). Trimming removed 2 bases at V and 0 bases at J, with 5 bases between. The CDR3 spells CASSYGHSYEQYF. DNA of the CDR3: TGTGCCAGCAGTTACGGACACTCCTACGAGCAGTACTTC.